Sequencing of this T cell receptor beta chain was carried out in a study of T cell repertoires in cytomegalovirus infection. The length of the CDR3 is 15 residues. Germline assignment: CDR1 SQVTM and CDR2 ANQGSEA. The germline V and J ends were trimmed by 4 bases and 4 bases, with 17 bases remaining between them. TCRdb re-called the reads with MiXCR, one entry per CDR3 protein. The sample consists of approximately 240,000 distinct CDR3 sequences, roughly an eighth of them appearing once. What was sequenced was PBMCs. This clonotype was obtained from a human donor in good health (CMV status not recorded). Some clones in this sample may be carry-over from other donors' samples. The chain links TRBV29-1 to TRBJ1-3; D might be TRBD1 (6 bases). The CDR3 sequence: CSVGRGGAAGNTIYF. In nucleotides, the CDR3 is TGCAGCGTTGGGAGAGGGGGAGCAGCGGGAAACACCATATATTTT.